The present T cell receptor beta chain was sequenced within a study of blood T cell repertoires in COVID-19. CDR1 is SQVTM and CDR2 is ANQGSEA in the germline V gene. The junction had 4 bases not matched to a gene; V was cut back by 2 bases and J by 7 bases. The CDR3 is 13 amino acids. Assay used: immunoSEQ multiplex PCR; TCRdb lists only in-frame clones, some missing. The table has 200,000 to 250,000 clones, around nine tenths seen once. The V call is TRBV29-1, the J call TRBJ1-4; TRBD1 matches 7 bases. The sample taken for sequencing was peripheral blood. The sequence came from a woman aged 35 to 49 who had recovered from COVID-19. The CDR3 sequence is CSVERDRGEKLFF. DNA for the CDR3: TGCAGCGTTGAACGGGACAGAGGTGAAAAACTGTTTTTT.